The clone carrying this T cell receptor (beta chain) has only a few counts. CDR1 is SGHRS, CDR2 YFSETQ, per germline. The CDR3 length is 14 residues. V dropped 4 bases and J dropped 3 bases, with 12 bases sitting between them. The data were obtained in a study of blood T cells in healthy people across ages. Every donor gave 7.5 to 10 milliliters of peripheral blood. A second roughly 6 to 11 cycle PCR used barcoded and J-beta primers. Per sample, CDR3-containing paired-end reads numbered at least 2.5 million. TCRdb used MiXCR to reprocess the 5' RACE reads, holding one entry per CDR3 protein. The data show 710,000 or so distinct CDR3 sequences, 32% seen once.

The rearrangement joins TRBV5-1 to TRBJ2-3; D is ambiguous. The sample taken for sequencing was blood. The sequence came from a woman aged 80 or over in good health. The CDR3 DNA follows: TGCGCCAGCAGCCCGGTTGCACCGACAGATACGCAGTATTTT. Protein: CASSPVAPTDTQYF.